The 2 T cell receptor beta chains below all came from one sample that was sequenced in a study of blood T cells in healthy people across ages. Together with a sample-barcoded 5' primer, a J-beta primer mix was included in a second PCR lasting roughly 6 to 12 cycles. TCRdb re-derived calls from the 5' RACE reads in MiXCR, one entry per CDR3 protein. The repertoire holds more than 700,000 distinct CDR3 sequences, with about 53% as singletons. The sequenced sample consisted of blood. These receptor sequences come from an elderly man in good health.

The CDR3 here is CASSGPTSGRTGELFF. As DNA, the CDR3 is TGTGCCAGCAGCGGCCCCACTAGCGGGAGGACCGGGGAGCTGTTTTTT. V is TRBV9 and J is TRBJ2-2; 12 bases fit TRBD2. This CDR3 comprises 16 residues. V gave up 3 bases and J gave up 5 bases; unmatched junction bases: 5. In germline, CDR1 is SGDLS, CDR2 YYNGEE.

Here the CDR3 reads CASSPTSAGDEQYF. CDR3 sequence (DNA): TGTGCCAGCAGCCCCACCTCAGCGGGAGACGAGCAGTACTTC. This chain joins TRBV3-1 and TRBJ2-7; TRBD2 aligns across 8 bases. The germline CDR1 and CDR2 sequences are LGHDT and YNNKEL (reference sequence). The CDR3 runs 14 residues. V lost 4 bases to trimming and J lost 5 bases; unmatched junction nucleotides: 7.